This T cell receptor beta chain comes out of a study of T cell responses to AZD1222 COVID-19 vaccine. Overall study results and limits: The donor group comprised mostly white British people and more females; the analysis possibly underestimated clonal diversity. At study baseline, merely more than 5 AZD1222 recipients were seropositive.

Some clones are missing from TCRdb's copy, which holds only in-frame ones; the method was immunoSEQ multiplex PCR. The sample yields approximately 110,000 clones, roughly nine tenths seen once. The germline V gene has CDR1 SGHAT and CDR2 FQNNGV. The J segment lost 3 bases and the V segment lost 8 bases, leaving 11 bases of the junction unmatched. The CDR3 is 16 residues long. As regards this clone: As yet, its antigen is unknown.

V gene TRBV11-2 combines with J gene TRBJ2-1; 9 positions match TRBD1. Sequencing used peripheral blood, obtained on day 0 of AZD1222 vaccination. The TCR originated in an adult in good health. The CDR3 loop reads CASFLGDRAGYNEQFF. The CDR3 DNA reads TGTGCCAGCTTTTTGGGGGACAGGGCGGGCTACAATGAGCAGTTCTTC.